The 28 T cell receptor beta chains below were found in one sample sequenced in a study of beta chain features in type 1 diabetes. The study reverse transcribed the entire isolated RNA, so it sequenced expressed TCRB transcripts. Profiled with immunoSEQ multiplex PCR; TCRdb holds only in-frame clones, not every one. The sample includes around 300,000 clones, about 14% of them seen just once. Sequenced input: central memory CD4+ T cells from blood. These receptors were obtained from a man younger than 40 in good health.

The chain is built from TRBV7-4 and TRBJ2-7; no reliable D call. This CDR3 is 11 amino acids long. CDR1 is SGHVT, CDR2 SQSDAQ, per germline. With 7 bases removed from V and 3 bases from J, the gap between germline ends came to 7 bases. CDR3 amino acids: CASIHVYEQYV. The CDR3 bases are TGTGCCAGCATCCATGTCTACGAGCAGTACGTC.

The chain carries TRBV11-3 and TRBJ2-2; D is uncertain. This CDR3 is 15 amino acids long. Germline assignment: CDR1 SGHNT and CDR2 YENEEA. V shed 10 bases and J shed 2 bases, with 17 bases lying between them. CDR3 in DNA: TGTGCCACACAAGACGGAATCCTTAACACCGGGGAGCTGTTTTTT. It yields the protein CATQDGILNTGELFF.

In the case of this clone: The sample holds other DNA sequences that translate to the same CDR3. The rearrangement links TRBV7-2 to TRBJ2-5; the match to TRBD1 covers 9 bases. Germline lookup yields CDR1 SGHTA and CDR2 FQGNSA. Losses at the gene ends were 6 bases for V and 5 bases for J; bases not matched to a gene: 4. The CDR3 totals 13 residues. CDR3 in DNA: TGTGCCAGCAGTCGACAGGGGGGGGAGACCCAGTACTTC. Its protein is CASSRQGGETQYF.

This clone was counted a few times. The rearrangement uses TRBV14 and TRBJ1-4; 8 bases align to TRBD1. The CDR3 length is 16 residues. V trimming: 1 base; J trimming: 7 bases; junction bases outside the gene matches: 8. Germline V lookup: CDR1 SGHDN, CDR2 FVKESK. The CDR3 region is CASSQGQGLYAEKLFF. CDR3 DNA: TGTGCCAGCAGCCAAGGACAGGGGCTTTACGCTGAAAAACTGTTTTTT.

This chain links TRBV6-1 with TRBJ1-5; D unresolved. The CDR3 extends over 12 amino acids. Germline values: CDR1 MNHNS, CDR2 SASEGT. V dropped 5 bases and J dropped 5 bases, with 7 bases sitting between them. CDR3 in DNA: TGTGCCAGCAGTTGGGCTTATCAGCCCCAGCATTTT. Translation gives CASSWAYQPQHF.

This CDR3 is CASCANHSYEQYV. In DNA form, the CDR3 reads TGTGCCAGCTGTGCCAACCACTCCTACGAGCAGTACGTC. This rearrangement joins TRBV10-3 to TRBJ2-7, with D unresolved. This CDR3 has 13 amino acids. V gave up 10 bases and J gave up 0 bases, with 13 bases separating them. The V gene's germline CDR1 is ENHRY and CDR2 SYGVKD.

This clone was counted only a few times. The chain has TRBV14 and TRBJ1-4; D is unclear. The CDR3 has 15 residues. V lost 2 bases, J lost 2 bases, and 9 bases lay in between. Germline values: CDR1 SGHDN, CDR2 FVKESK. CDR3 loop: CASSQLGKTNEKLFF. The CDR3 bases are TGTGCCAGCAGCCAACTCGGGAAGACTAATGAAAAACTGTTTTTT.

This clone has just one count. V is TRBV5-6 and J is TRBJ2-1, with D possibly TRBD2 on 6 matching bases. Germline CDR1 and CDR2: SGHDT and YYEEEE. Trimming removed 1 base from V and 5 bases from J, with 13 bases in between. The CDR3 is 15 residues long. The CDR3: CASSLTGVSNNEQFF. CDR3 bases: TGTGCCAGCAGCTTGACGGGAGTCTCGAACAATGAGCAGTTCTTC.

This clone was detected a few times. The chain combines TRBV2 with TRBJ2-1; 14 positions agree with TRBD2. The CDR3 spans 16 residues. Germline V CDR1 and CDR2: SNHLY, FYNNEI. The ends lost 6 bases at V and 6 bases at J; junction bases unmatched: 7. CDR3 in amino acids: CASRRLAGGTPNEQFF. CDR3 DNA: TGTGCCAGCAGAAGACTAGCGGGGGGGACCCCCAATGAGCAGTTCTTC.

The table lists this clone with many counts. The chain carries TRBV5-4 and TRBJ2-3; 13 nucleotides match TRBD2. The germline CDR1 and CDR2 sequences are SGHNT and YYREEE (reference sequence). V gave up 4 bases and J gave up 1 base; unmatched junction bases: 0. The CDR3 consists of 15 residues. DNA for the CDR3: TGTGCCAGCAGCGGACTAGCGGGGGGCACAGATACGCAGTATTTT. Translation: CASSGLAGGTDTQYF.

This clone showed up just a few times. The chain links TRBV11-2 to TRBJ2-5; D is undetermined. This CDR3 contains 13 residues. From germline, CDR1 is SGHAT and CDR2 FQNNGV. The V and J ends lost 3 bases and 4 bases respectively, with 9 bases between them. The CDR3 sequence: CASSFSTRETQYF. The CDR3 coding sequence is TGTGCCAGCAGCTTCAGTACCAGAGAGACCCAGTACTTC.

The chain recombines TRBV19 with TRBJ2-3; 8 bases match TRBD2. The CDR3 totals 15 residues. CDR1 is LNHDA, CDR2 SQIVND, per germline (reference sequence). The V gene end was trimmed by 6 bases and the J gene end by 2 bases; junction bases not matched to a gene: 7. CDR3 amino acids: CASRPTSGNTDTQYF. Here the CDR3 DNA reads TGTGCCAGTAGGCCAACTAGCGGAAACACAGATACGCAGTATTTT. The complete variable domain, with remaining parts taken from reference TRBV19 and TRBJ2-3, reads DGGITQSPKYLFRKEGQNVTLSCEQNLNHDAMYWYRQDPGQGLRLIYYSQIVNDFQKGDIAEGYSVSREKKESFPLTVTSAQKNPTAFYLCASRPTSGNTDTQYFGPGTRLTVL.

The CDR3 here is CASQGWPDYGYTF. CDR3 sequence (DNA): TGTGCCTCACAAGGGTGGCCGGACTATGGCTACACCTTC. V gene TRBV7-8 combines with J gene TRBJ1-2; D call uncertain. Germline V lookup: CDR1 SGHVS, CDR2 FQNEAQ. V was trimmed by 11 bases and J by 3 bases, leaving 16 bases between them. This CDR3 has 13 amino acids.

The genes are TRBV11-3 and TRBJ2-1, with 7 bases fitting TRBD2. The germline gives CDR1 SGHNT, CDR2 YENEEA. CDR3 length equals 14 residues. Unmatched junction bases numbered 6, after V lost 5 bases and J lost 5 bases. The CDR3 coding sequence is TGTGCCAGCAGCGCGAGACGGGAGGACAATGAGCAGTTCTTC. This encodes CASSARREDNEQFF.

This rearrangement joins TRBV6-1 to TRBJ2-1; TRBD2 agrees at 8 bases. J was trimmed by 9 bases and V by 1 base; bases with no gene match: 8. This CDR3 is built from 15 residues. Germline V gene lookup returns CDR1 MNHNS and CDR2 SASEGT. The CDR3 region is CASSEVGGDFGEQFF. The CDR3, as DNA: TGTGCCAGCAGTGAAGTCGGGGGGGATTTCGGTGAGCAGTTCTTC.

The genes are TRBV27 and TRBJ2-1; 13 bases match TRBD2. Germline CDR1 reads MNHEY; CDR2 reads SMNVEV (reference sequence). With V trimmed by 0 bases and J by 13 bases, 6 bases remained unmatched. This CDR3 region has 15 residues. The CDR3 DNA sequence: TGTGCCAGCAGTTTATCAGGGACTAGCGGGAAGTCCCAGTTCTTC. Amino acid sequence: CASSLSGTSGKSQFF.

The chain uses TRBV4-2 and TRBJ1-2; D perhaps matches TRBD1 (5 bases). The germline CDR1 and CDR2 sequences are LGHNA and YNFKEQ. Trimming took 7 bases from V and 2 from J, leaving 17 bases between them. This CDR3 contains 15 residues. The CDR3 region has the DNA TGTGCCAGCAAGCAGGACTGGGGCGGAAACTATGGCTACACCTTC. Translation: CASKQDWGGNYGYTF.

CDR3 in DNA: TGTGCCAGCACCCCATCCCGATACCAAGAGACCCAGTACTTC. Its translation is CASTPSRYQETQYF. The rearrangement joins TRBV7-2 to TRBJ2-5; D unresolved. The CDR3 is 14 amino acids. Germline V gives CDR1 SGHTA, CDR2 FQGNSA. The germline V and J ends were trimmed by 7 bases and 0 bases, with 12 bases remaining between them. Together with reference TRBV7-2 and TRBJ2-5, the CDR3 gives the full variable domain: GAGVSQSPSNKVTEKGKDVELRCDPISGHTALYWYRQSLGQGLEFLIYFQGNSAPDKSGLPSDRFSAERTGGSVSTLTIQRTQQEDSAVYLCASTPSRYQETQYFGPGTRLLVL.

V usage is TRBV9 and J usage is TRBJ2-1, with 9 bases aligning to TRBD2. V shed 0 bases and J 6 bases; nucleotides not matched to a gene: 10. The CDR3 has 17 amino acids. Per the germline V gene, CDR1 is SGDLS and CDR2 is YYNGEE. The CDR3 DNA sequence: TGTGCCAGCAGCGTAGCTACTGGCGGGGGGGGCATCAATGAGCAGTTCTTC. Residues: CASSVATGGGGINEQFF.

The rearrangement joins TRBV11-2 to TRBJ1-2; D perhaps matches TRBD1 (6 bases). Germline V gene data show CDR1 as SGHAT and CDR2 as FQNNGV. Deletions cut 2 bases from V and 6 bases from J, with 13 bases between. This CDR3 region has 14 residues. The CDR3 here is CASSLIQGSNGYTF. The CDR3 DNA is TGTGCCAGCAGCTTAATACAGGGCTCAAATGGCTACACCTTC.

This clone was seen more than once but under ten times. The J gene is TRBJ2-1, the V gene TRBV6-4, with 7 bases that match TRBD2. There are 15 residues in the CDR3. Trimming at V came to 6 bases and at J to 0 bases, leaving 5 bases not matched to a gene. Germline V lookup: CDR1 MRHNA, CDR2 SNTAGT. The CDR3 reads CASSRGSTSYNEQFF. The CDR3 nucleotides are TGTGCCAGCAGCCGCGGGAGCACCTCCTACAATGAGCAGTTCTTC.

The sample holds a few counts of this clone. The chain links TRBV4-3 to TRBJ2-3; 8 bases align to TRBD2. CDR3 length: 18 residues. Germline assignment: CDR1 LGHNA and CDR2 YSLEER. V shed 3 bases, J shed 2 bases, and the junction held 13 bases outside the gene matches. The DNA of the CDR3 is TGCGCCAGCAGCCACCTCAGCGGGGGCCGATTTTTCACAGATACGCAGTATTTT. It specifies CASSHLSGGRFFTDTQYF.

This clone has more than one count but fewer than ten. The gene calls are TRBV6-5 and TRBJ2-7; D possibly corresponds to TRBD1 (6 bases). CDR1 is MNHEY and CDR2 is SVGAGI in the germline V gene. Trimming pared 0 bases from V and 3 bases from J, leaving 12 bases between. This CDR3 is 15 amino acids long. In DNA, the CDR3 is TGTGCCAGCAGTTACTCTGTGGGCAGGGGCTACGAGCAGTACTTC. Residues: CASSYSVGRGYEQYF.

V is TRBV27 and J is TRBJ1-2; D remains ambiguous. V dropped 1 base and J dropped 6 bases, with 9 bases sitting between them. The CDR3 covers 13 residues. Germline V gene sequence: CDR1 MNHEY, CDR2 SMNVEV (reference sequence). The CDR3 region is CASSLWGTDGYTF. The CDR3 coding sequence is TGTGCCAGCAGTTTATGGGGAACTGATGGCTACACCTTC.

The chain has TRBV4-1 and TRBJ2-3; TRBD1 or TRBD2 may be the D gene (5 bases each). This CDR3 contains 15 residues. Between the trimmed V and J ends, which lost 2 bases and 6 bases, there was a span of 15 bases. Per germline, CDR1 MGHRA and CDR2 YSYEKL. Here the CDR3 DNA reads TGCGCCAGCAGCCAATCAGGGTTGGGACGGGATACGCAGTATTTT. This codes for CASSQSGLGRDTQYF.

This clone was seen ten or more times. The chain uses TRBV10-3 and TRBJ1-1; unclear D gene. Germline CDR1 and CDR2: ENHRY and SYGVKD. V was clipped by 10 bases and J by 2 bases, with 17 bases between them. The CDR3 extends over 14 amino acids. The CDR3 is CATHQRGKNTEAFF. Written as DNA, the CDR3 is TGTGCCACCCACCAGAGAGGGAAAAACACTGAAGCTTTCTTT.

This clone was counted many times. The V call is TRBV15, the J call TRBJ1-5; D may be TRBD1 (5 bases). There are 14 residues in the CDR3. Germline V gene lookup returns CDR1 LNHNV and CDR2 YYDKDF (reference sequence). V lost 5 bases and J 10 bases, leaving 18 bases between the germline ends. CDR3 residues: CATSLGVGEYPQHF. CDR3 in DNA: TGTGCCACCAGCCTCGGGGTGGGGGAATATCCCCAGCATTTT.

The V gene is TRBV5-1, the J gene TRBJ2-7, with a possible D match to TRBD1 (6 bases). Germline V gene data show CDR1 as SGHRS and CDR2 as YFSETQ. V was clipped by 3 bases and J by 0 bases, with 10 bases between them. The CDR3 has 14 residues. The CDR3: CASSSDRGSYEQYF. The CDR3 DNA sequence: TGCGCCAGCAGCTCGGACAGAGGCTCCTACGAGCAGTACTTC.